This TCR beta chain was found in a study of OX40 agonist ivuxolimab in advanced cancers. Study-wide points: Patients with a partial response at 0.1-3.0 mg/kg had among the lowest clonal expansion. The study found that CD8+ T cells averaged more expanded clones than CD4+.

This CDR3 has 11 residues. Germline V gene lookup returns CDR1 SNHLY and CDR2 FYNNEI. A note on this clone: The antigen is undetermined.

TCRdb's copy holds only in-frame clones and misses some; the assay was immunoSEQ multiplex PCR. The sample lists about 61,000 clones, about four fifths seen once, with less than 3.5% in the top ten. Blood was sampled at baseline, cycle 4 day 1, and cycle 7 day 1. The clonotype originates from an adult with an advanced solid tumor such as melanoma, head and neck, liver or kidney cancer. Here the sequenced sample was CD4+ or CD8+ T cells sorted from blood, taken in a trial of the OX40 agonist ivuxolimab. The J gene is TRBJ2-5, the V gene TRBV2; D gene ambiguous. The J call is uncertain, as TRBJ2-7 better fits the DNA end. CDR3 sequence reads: CASSYTYEQYF. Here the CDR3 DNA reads TGTGCCAGCAGTTACACCTACGAGCAGTACTTC.